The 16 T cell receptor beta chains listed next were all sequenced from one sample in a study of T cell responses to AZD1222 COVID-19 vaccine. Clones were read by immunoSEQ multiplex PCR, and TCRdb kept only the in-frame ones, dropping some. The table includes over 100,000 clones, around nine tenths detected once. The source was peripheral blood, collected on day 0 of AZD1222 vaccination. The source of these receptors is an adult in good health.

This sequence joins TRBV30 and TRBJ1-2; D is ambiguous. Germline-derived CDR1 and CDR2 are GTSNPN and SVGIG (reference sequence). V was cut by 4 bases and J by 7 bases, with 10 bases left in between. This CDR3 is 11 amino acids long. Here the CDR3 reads CAWNPEGGYTF. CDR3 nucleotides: TGTGCCTGGAACCCCGAGGGTGGCTACACCTTC.

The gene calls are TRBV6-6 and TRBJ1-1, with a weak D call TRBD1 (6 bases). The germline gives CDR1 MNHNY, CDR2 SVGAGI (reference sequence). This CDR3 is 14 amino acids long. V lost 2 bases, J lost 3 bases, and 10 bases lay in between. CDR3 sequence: CASSYAYRDTEAFF. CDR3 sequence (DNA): TGTGCCAGCAGTTACGCGTACAGGGACACTGAAGCTTTCTTT.

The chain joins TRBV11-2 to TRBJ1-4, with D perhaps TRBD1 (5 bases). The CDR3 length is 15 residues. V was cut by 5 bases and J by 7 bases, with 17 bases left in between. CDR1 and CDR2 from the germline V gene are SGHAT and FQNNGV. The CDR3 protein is CASSPSGVRAEKLFF. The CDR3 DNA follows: TGTGCCAGCAGCCCTAGTGGGGTCAGGGCTGAAAAACTGTTTTTT.

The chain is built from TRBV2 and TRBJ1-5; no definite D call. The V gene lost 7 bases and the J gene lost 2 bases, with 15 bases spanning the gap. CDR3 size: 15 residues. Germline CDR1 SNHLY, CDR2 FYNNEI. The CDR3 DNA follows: TGTGCCAGCAATGGAGAGAGGGCACGCAATCAGCCCCAGCATTTT. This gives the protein CASNGERARNQPQHF.

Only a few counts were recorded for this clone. DNA for the CDR3: TGTGCCAGCAGCTTAATGGTGGCCGGGGATACGCAGTATTTT. It translates to CASSLMVAGDTQYF. V usage is TRBV7-8 and J usage is TRBJ2-3; no clear D gene. V lost 2 bases, J lost 6 bases, and 12 bases lay in between. CDR3 length: 14 amino acids. Per germline, CDR1 SGHVS and CDR2 FQNEAQ.

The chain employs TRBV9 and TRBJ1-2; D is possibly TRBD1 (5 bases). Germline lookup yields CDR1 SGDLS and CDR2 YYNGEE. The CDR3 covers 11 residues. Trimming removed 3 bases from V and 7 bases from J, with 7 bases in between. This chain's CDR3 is CASSAQGGYTF. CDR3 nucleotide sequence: TGTGCCAGCAGCGCCCAGGGTGGCTACACCTTC.

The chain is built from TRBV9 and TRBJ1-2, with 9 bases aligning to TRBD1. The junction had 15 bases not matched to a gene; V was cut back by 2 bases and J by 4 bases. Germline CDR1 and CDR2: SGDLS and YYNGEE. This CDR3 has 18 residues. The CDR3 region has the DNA TGTGCCAGCAGCGTTGTGGACAGGGGAGTCGGACTGGGCTATGGCTACACCTTC. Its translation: CASSVVDRGVGLGYGYTF.

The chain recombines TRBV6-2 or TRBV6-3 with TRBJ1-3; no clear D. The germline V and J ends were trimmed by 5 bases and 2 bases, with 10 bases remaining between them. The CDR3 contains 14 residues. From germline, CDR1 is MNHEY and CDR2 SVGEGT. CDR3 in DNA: TGTGCCAGCAGTGAGTGGCGTCCTGGAAACACCATATATTTT. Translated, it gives CASSEWRPGNTIYF.

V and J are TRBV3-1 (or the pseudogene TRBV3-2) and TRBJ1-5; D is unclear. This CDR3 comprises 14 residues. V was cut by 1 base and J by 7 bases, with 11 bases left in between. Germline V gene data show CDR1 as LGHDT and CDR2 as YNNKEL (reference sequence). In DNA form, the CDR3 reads TGTGCCAGCAGCCAAGGAGGAGGTCCCCAGCCCCAGCATTTT. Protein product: CASSQGGGPQPQHF.

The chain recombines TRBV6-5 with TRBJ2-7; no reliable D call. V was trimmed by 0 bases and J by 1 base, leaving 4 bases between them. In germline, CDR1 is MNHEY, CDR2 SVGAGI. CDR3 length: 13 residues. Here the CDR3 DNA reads TGTGCCAGCAGTTACTCAGGTTCCTACGAGCAGTACTTC. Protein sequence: CASSYSGSYEQYF.

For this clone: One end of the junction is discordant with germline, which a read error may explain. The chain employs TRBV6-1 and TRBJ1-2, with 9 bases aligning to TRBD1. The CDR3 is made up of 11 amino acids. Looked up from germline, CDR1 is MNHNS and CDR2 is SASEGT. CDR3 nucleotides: TGTGCCAGCAGTGACCTGCTGACAGGGGGTTTC. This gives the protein CASSDLLTGGF.

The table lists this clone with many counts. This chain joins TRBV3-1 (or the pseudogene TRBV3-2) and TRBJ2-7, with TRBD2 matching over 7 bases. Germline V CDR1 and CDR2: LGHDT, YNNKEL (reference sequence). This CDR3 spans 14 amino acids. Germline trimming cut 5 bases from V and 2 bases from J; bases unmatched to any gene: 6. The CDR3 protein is CASSGERGPYEQYF. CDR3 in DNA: TGTGCCAGCAGCGGGGAGCGGGGACCCTACGAGCAGTACTTC.

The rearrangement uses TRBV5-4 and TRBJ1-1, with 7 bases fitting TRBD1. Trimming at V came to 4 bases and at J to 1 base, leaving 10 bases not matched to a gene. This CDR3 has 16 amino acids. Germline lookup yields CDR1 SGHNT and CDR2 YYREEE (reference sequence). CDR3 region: CASSRLTGVPNTEAFF. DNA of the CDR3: TGTGCCAGCAGCCGTCTCACAGGGGTCCCGAACACTGAAGCTTTCTTT. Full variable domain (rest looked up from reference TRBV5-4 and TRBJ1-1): ETGVTQSPTHLIKTRGQQVTLRCSSQSGHNTVSWYQQALGQGPQFIFQYYREEENGRGNFPPRFSGLQFPNYSSELNVNALELDDSALYLCASSRLTGVPNTEAFFGQGTRLTVV.

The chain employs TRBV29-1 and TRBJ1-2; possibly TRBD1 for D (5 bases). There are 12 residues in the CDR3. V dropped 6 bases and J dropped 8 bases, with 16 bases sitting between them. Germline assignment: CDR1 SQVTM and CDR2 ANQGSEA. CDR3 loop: CSVGTPPAGYTF. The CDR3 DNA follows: TGCAGCGTGGGGACTCCCCCTGCGGGCTACACCTTC.

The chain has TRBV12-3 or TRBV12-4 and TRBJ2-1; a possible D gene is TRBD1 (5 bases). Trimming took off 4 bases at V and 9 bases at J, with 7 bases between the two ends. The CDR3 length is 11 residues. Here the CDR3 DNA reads TGTGCCAGCAGTTATAGGGGTGAGCAGTTCTTC. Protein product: CASSYRGEQFF.

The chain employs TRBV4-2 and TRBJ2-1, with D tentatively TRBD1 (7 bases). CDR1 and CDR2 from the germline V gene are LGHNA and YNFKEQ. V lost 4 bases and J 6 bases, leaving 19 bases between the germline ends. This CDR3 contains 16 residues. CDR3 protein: CASSRPHRGAGNEQFF. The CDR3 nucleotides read TGTGCCAGCAGCCGACCTCACAGGGGAGCGGGCAATGAGCAGTTCTTC.